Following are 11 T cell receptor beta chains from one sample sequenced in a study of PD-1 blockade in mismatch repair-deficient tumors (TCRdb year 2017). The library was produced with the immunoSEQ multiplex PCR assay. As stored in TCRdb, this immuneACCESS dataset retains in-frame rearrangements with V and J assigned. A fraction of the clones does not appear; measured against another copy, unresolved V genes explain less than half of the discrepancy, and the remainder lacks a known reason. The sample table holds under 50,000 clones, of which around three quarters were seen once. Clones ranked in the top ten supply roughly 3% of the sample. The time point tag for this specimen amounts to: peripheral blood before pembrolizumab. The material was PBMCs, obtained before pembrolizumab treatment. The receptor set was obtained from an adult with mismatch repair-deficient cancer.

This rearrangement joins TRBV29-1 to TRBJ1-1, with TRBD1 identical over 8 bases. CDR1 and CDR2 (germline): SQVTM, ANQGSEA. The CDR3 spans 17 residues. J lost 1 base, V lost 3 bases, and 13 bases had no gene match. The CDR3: CSVDAPWTGRENTEAFF. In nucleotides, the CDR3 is TGCAGCGTTGACGCCCCTTGGACAGGGAGGGAGAACACTGAAGCTTTCTTT.

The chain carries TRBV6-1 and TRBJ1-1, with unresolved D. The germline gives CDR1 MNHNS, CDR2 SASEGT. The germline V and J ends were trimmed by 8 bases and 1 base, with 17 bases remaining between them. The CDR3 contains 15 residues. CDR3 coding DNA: TGTGCCAGCTATACACCAGGTTTGCCGAACACTGAAGCTTTCTTT. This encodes CASYTPGLPNTEAFF.

The CDR3 region has the DNA TGTGCCAGCAGTTTATACTCCGGGGCGACCCAGTACTTC. This codes for CASSLYSGATQYF. This chain joins TRBV27 and TRBJ2-5; possibly TRBD1 or TRBD2 for D (5 bases each). The germline V and J ends were trimmed by 1 base and 7 bases, with 10 bases remaining between them. The CDR3 extends over 13 amino acids. Germline values: CDR1 MNHEY, CDR2 SMNVEV (reference sequence).

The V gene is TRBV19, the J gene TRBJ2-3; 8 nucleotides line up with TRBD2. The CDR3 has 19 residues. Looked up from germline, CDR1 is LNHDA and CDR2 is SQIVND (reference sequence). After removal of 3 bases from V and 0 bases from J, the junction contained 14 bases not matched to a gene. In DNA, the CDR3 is TGTGCCAGTAGTATTTGGATTTCGAGCGGGAGAGCTAGCACAGATACGCAGTATTTT. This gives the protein CASSIWISSGRASTDTQYF.

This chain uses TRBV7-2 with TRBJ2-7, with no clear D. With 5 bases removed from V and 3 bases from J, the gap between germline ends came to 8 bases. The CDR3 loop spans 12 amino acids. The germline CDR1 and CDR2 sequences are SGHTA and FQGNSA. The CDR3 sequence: CASSQDYYEQYF. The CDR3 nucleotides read TGTGCCAGCAGCCAGGATTACTACGAGCAGTACTTC.

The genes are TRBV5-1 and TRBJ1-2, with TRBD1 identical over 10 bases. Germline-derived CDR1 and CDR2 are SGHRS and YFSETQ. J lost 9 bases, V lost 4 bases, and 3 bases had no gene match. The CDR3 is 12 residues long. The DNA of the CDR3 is TGCGCCAGCAGCCCGGGACAGGGGAGCTACACCTTC. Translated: CASSPGQGSYTF.

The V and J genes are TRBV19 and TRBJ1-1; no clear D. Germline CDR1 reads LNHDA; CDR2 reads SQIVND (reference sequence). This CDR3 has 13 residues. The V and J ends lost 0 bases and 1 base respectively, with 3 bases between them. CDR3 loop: CASSIDGNTEAFF. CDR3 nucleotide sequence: TGTGCCAGTAGTATAGACGGGAACACTGAAGCTTTCTTT.

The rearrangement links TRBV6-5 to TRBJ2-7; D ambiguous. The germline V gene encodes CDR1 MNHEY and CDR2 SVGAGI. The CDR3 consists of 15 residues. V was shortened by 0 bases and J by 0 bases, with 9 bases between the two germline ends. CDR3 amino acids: CASSYSLLSSYEQYF. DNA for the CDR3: TGTGCCAGCAGTTACTCTTTACTAAGCTCCTACGAGCAGTACTTC.

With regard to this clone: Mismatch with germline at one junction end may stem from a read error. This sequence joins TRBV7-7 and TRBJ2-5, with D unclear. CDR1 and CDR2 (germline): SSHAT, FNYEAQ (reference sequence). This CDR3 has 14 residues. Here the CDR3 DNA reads TGTGCTAGCAGCTTAAATGGTGTTTCAGAGACCCAGTACTTC. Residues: CASSLNGVSETQYF.

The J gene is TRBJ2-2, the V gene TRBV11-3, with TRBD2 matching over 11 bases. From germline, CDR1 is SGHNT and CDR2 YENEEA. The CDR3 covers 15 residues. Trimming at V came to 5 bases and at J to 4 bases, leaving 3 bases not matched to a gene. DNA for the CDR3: TGTGCCAGCAGCCCACTAGCGGGAGCCACCGGGGAGCTGTTTTTT. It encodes CASSPLAGATGELFF.

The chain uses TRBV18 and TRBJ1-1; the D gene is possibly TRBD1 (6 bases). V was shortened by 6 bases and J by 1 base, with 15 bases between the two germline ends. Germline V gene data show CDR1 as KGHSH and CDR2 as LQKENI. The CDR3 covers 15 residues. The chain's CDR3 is CASSLWGRANTEAFF. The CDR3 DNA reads TGTGCCAGCTCCCTTTGGGGGCGGGCGAACACTGAAGCTTTCTTT.